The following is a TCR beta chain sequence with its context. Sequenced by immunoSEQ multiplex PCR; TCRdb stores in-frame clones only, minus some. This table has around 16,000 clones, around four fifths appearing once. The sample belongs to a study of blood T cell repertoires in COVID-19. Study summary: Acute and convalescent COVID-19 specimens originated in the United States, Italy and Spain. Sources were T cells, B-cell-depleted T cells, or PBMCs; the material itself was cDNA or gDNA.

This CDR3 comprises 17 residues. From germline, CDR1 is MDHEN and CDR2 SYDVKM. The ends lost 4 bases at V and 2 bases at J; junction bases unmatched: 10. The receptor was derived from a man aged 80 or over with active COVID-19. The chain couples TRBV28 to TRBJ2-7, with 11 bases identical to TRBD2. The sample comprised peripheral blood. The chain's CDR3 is CASSWVRRLAGPYEQYF. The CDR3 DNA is TGTGCCAGCAGTTGGGTAAGGCGACTAGCGGGGCCCTACGAGCAGTACTTC.